The T cell receptor beta chain under discussion was sequenced for a study of T cell changes during pregnancy in multiple sclerosis. Using immunoSEQ multiplex PCR, the repertoire was profiled, and TCRdb retains in-frame clones only, with some absent. This table holds about 39,000 clones, more than 85% found once. The trim removed 5 bases at V and 6 bases at J, leaving 7 bases unmatched. In germline, CDR1 is SGHTA, CDR2 FQGTGA. The CDR3 contains 15 residues. The sample consisted of CD4+ T cells from peripheral blood mononuclear cells, taken after pregnancy. The sequence derives from a female donor in good health, enrolled as a control in a pregnancy study. The chain links TRBV7-3 to TRBJ2-3; 11 nucleotides match TRBD2. For the CDR3, the DNA is TGTGCCAGCAGCCCGGGACTAGCGGCTTTCGATACGCAGTATTTT. Residues: CASSPGLAAFDTQYF.